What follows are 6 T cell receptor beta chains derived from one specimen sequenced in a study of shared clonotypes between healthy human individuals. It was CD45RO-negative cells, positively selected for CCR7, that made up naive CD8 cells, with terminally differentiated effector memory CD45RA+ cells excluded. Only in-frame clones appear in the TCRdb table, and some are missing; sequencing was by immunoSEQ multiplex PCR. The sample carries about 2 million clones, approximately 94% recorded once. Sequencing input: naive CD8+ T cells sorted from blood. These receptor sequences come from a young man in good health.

The CDR3 DNA reads TGTGCCAGCAGCTCGACAACCACTAATGAAAAACTGTTTTTT. Its protein is CASSSTTTNEKLFF. The V call is TRBV7-6, the J call TRBJ1-4; D remains unclear. The CDR3 runs to 14 residues. Trimming removed 4 bases at V and 2 bases at J, with 8 bases between. Per the germline V gene, CDR1 is SGHVS and CDR2 is FNYEAQ.

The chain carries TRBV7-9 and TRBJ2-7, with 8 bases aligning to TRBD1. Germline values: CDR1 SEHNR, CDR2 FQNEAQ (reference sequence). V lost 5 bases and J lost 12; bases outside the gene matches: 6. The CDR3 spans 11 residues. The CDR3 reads CASSAGGQPYF. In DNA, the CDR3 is TGTGCCAGCAGCGCAGGGGGCCAACCGTACTTC.

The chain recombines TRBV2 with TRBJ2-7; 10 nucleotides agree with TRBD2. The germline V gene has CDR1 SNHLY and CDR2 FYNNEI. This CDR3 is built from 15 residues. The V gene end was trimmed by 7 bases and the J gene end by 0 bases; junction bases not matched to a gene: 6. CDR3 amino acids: CASTGLAESSYEQYF. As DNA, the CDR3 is TGTGCCAGCACCGGACTAGCGGAAAGCTCCTACGAGCAGTACTTC.

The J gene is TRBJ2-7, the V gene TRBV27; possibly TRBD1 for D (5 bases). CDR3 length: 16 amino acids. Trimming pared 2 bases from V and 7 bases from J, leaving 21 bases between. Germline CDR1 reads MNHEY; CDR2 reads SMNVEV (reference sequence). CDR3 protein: CASSLIGARATQEQYF. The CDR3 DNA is TGTGCCAGCAGTTTAATAGGCGCCAGGGCTACACAGGAGCAGTACTTC.

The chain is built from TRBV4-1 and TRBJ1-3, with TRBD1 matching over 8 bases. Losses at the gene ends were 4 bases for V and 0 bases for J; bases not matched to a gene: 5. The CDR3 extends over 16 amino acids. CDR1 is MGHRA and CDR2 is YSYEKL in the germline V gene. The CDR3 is CASSRQGPNSGNTIYF. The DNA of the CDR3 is TGCGCCAGCAGCCGACAGGGGCCAAACTCTGGAAACACCATATATTTT.

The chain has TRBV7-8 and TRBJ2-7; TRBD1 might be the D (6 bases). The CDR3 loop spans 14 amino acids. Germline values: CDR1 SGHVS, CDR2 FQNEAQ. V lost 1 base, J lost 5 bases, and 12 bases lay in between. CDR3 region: CASSLVSGTNEQYF. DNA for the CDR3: TGTGCCAGCAGCTTAGTGTCGGGGACAAACGAGCAGTACTTC.